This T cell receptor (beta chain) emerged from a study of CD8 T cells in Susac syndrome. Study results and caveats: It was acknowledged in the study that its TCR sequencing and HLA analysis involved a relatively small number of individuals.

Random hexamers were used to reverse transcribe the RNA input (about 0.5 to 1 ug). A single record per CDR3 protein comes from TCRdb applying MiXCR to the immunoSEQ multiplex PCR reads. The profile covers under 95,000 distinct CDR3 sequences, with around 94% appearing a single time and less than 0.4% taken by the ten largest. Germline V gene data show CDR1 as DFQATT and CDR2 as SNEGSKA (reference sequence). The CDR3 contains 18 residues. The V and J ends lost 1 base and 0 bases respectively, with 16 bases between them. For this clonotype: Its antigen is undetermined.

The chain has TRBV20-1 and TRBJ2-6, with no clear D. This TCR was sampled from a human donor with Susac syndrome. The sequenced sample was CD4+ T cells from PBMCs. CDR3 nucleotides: TGCAGTGCTAGAGCGACTCCCGGACGTACCTCTGGGGCCAACGTCCTGACTTTC. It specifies CSARATPGRTSGANVLTF.